This T cell receptor (beta chain) is drawn from a study of shared clonotypes between healthy human individuals. Overall study: Those who served as donors were a couple of women and a few men between the ages of 18 and 49.

Profiling relied on immunoSEQ multiplex PCR, and the TCRdb table lists in-frame clones only, not all of them. The sample shows roughly 450,000 clones, roughly 78% of them seen only once. Concerning this clone: Other nucleotide sequences from this sample produce the same CDR3.

Germline V lookup: CDR1 KGHSH, CDR2 LQKENI. The V end lost 0 bases, the J end lost 2 bases, and 5 bases lay between the germline ends. CDR3 size: 13 residues. The rearrangement joins TRBV18 to TRBJ2-7; no firm D call. This sequence was found in a woman aged 40 to 50 in good health. Some clones in this sample may be carry-over from other donors' samples. The sequenced material came from PBMCs. CDR3 sequence: CASSPPSAYEQYF. In nucleotides, the CDR3 is TGTGCCAGCTCACCACCTAGTGCCTACGAGCAGTACTTC.